These T cell receptor beta chains were read from a single sample in a study of beta chain features in type 1 diabetes. Clones were read by immunoSEQ multiplex PCR, and TCRdb kept only the in-frame ones, dropping some. The sample has roughly 700,000 clones, around 15% seen once. Sequencing input: naive CD4+ T cells from blood. All receptors derive from a man in his late teens or twenties with type 1 diabetes. CDR3s include the opening cysteine and the closing phenylalanine or tryptophan. The order of the fields is V gene, clone size, D gene, J gene, CDR3 protein, CDR3 DNA. The D gene is left open where the match is weak. The listing skips clone size in some rows; elsewhere it reads once, few, many or a size class.

>TRBV5-8|-|-|TRBJ1-2
CASSLAGDYGYTF
TGTGCCAGCAGCTTGGCGGGGGACTATGGCTACACCTTC
>TRBV6-5|-|-|TRBJ1-3
CASRATRVSGNTIYF
TGTGCCAGTCGGGCCACCAGAGTCTCCGGAAACACCATATATTTT
>TRBV5-1|-|TRBD2|TRBJ2-1
CASSPGTSGGTDNEQFF
TGCGCCAGCAGCCCGGGGACTAGCGGGGGGACCGACAATGAGCAGTTCTTC
>TRBV2|-|-|TRBJ2-2
CASSGPGWTGELFF
TGTGCCAGCAGTGGGCCAGGGTGGACCGGGGAGCTGTTTTTT
>TRBV30|-|-|TRBJ1-2
CAWSVVTGYGYTF
TGTGCCTGGAGTGTAGTGACAGGCTATGGCTACACCTTC
>TRBV27|few|-|TRBJ2-1
CASSFIRQEDNEQFF
TGTGCCAGCAGTTTCATCCGACAGGAGGACAATGAGCAGTTCTTC
>TRBV18|-|-|TRBJ2-3
CASSPSSGIPDTQYF
TGTGCCAGCTCACCAAGTTCGGGTATCCCAGATACGCAGTATTTT
>TRBV29-1|-|-|TRBJ1-6
CSVGRDGNSPLHF
TGCAGCGTTGGAAGGGACGGAAATTCACCCCTCCACTTT
>TRBV9|few|-|TRBJ1-2
CASSSTPGGDGYTF
TGTGCCAGCAGCAGTACACCCGGGGGGGATGGCTACACCTTC
>TRBV6-5|-|-|TRBJ2-7
CASSYGEVRSYEQYF
TGTGCCAGCAGTTACGGCGAGGTCAGATCCTACGAGCAGTACTTC
>TRBV6-5|-|-|TRBJ2-5
CASSYAGEETQYF
TGTGCCAGCAGTTACGCGGGTGAAGAGACCCAGTACTTC
>TRBV30|-|-|TRBJ1-3
CAWSVLSGNTIYF
TGTGCCTGGAGTGTCCTCTCTGGAAACACCATATATTTT
>TRBV19|-|-|TRBJ1-1
CASSIGGSKSEAFF
TGTGCCAGTAGTATTGGGGGCAGCAAATCAGAAGCTTTCTTT
>TRBV6-5|few|-|TRBJ1-1
CASSTSVPNTEAFF
TGTGCCAGCAGTACCTCAGTCCCGAACACTGAAGCTTTCTTT
>TRBV11-2|-|-|TRBJ1-2
CASSLGPGGGYTF
TGTGCCAGCAGCTTAGGGCCCGGTGGAGGCTACACCTTC
>TRBV5-4|few|-|TRBJ2-7
CASSPLLSYEQYF
TGTGCCAGCAGCCCGCTTTTATCCTACGAGCAGTACTTC
>TRBV9|few|-|TRBJ1-1
CASSVGPGDTEAFF
TGTGCCAGCAGCGTAGGCCCAGGGGACACTGAAGCTTTCTTT
>TRBV9|-|TRBD1|TRBJ2-6
CASSVAQDRVSLGANVLTF
TGTGCCAGCAGCGTAGCTCAGGACAGGGTGTCCCTCGGGGCCAACGTCCTGACTTTC
>TRBV10-3|few|-|TRBJ1-5
CAISEGERQPQHF
TGTGCCATCAGTGAGGGGGAGCGTCAGCCCCAGCATTTT
>TRBV9|-|TRBD1|TRBJ1-2
CASSLSGTALYGYTF
TGTGCCAGCAGCCTCTCCGGGACAGCTCTCTATGGCTACACCTTC
>TRBV30|few|TRBD1|TRBJ1-1
CAGSTGKVMNTEAFF
TGTGCCGGATCGACAGGGAAGGTGATGAACACTGAAGCTTTCTTT
>TRBV25-1|few|TRBD1|TRBJ1-2
CASSLGTDNYGYTF
TGTGCCAGCAGTCTGGGGACAGACAACTATGGCTACACCTTC
>TRBV30|-|TRBD1|TRBJ1-2
CAWSVWGQSGYTF
TGTGCCTGGAGTGTCTGGGGACAGTCTGGCTACACCTTC
>TRBV2|-|-|TRBJ2-7
CASSDSSPDHEQYF
TGTGCCAGCAGCGACAGCTCCCCCGACCACGAGCAGTACTTC
>TRBV5-5|-|-|TRBJ2-1
CASSSYPRDEQFF
TGTGCCAGCAGCTCATACCCCAGGGACGAGCAGTTCTTC
>TRBV7-2|few|-|TRBJ2-5
CASSLADRGTQYF
TGTGCCAGCAGCTTAGCAGACCGTGGGACCCAGTACTTC
>TRBV4-1|few|TRBD2|TRBJ2-5
CASSQEAGGLALYF
TGCGCCAGCAGCCAAGAAGCGGGGGGGCTTGCCCTATACTTC
>TRBV30|few|-|TRBJ1-2
CAWADDKHYGYTF
TGTGCCTGGGCCGACGACAAACACTATGGCTACACCTTC
>TRBV7-8|-|-|TRBJ2-2
CASSSQGRTGELFF
TGTGCCAGCAGCTCTCAGGGGAGAACCGGGGAGCTGTTTTTT